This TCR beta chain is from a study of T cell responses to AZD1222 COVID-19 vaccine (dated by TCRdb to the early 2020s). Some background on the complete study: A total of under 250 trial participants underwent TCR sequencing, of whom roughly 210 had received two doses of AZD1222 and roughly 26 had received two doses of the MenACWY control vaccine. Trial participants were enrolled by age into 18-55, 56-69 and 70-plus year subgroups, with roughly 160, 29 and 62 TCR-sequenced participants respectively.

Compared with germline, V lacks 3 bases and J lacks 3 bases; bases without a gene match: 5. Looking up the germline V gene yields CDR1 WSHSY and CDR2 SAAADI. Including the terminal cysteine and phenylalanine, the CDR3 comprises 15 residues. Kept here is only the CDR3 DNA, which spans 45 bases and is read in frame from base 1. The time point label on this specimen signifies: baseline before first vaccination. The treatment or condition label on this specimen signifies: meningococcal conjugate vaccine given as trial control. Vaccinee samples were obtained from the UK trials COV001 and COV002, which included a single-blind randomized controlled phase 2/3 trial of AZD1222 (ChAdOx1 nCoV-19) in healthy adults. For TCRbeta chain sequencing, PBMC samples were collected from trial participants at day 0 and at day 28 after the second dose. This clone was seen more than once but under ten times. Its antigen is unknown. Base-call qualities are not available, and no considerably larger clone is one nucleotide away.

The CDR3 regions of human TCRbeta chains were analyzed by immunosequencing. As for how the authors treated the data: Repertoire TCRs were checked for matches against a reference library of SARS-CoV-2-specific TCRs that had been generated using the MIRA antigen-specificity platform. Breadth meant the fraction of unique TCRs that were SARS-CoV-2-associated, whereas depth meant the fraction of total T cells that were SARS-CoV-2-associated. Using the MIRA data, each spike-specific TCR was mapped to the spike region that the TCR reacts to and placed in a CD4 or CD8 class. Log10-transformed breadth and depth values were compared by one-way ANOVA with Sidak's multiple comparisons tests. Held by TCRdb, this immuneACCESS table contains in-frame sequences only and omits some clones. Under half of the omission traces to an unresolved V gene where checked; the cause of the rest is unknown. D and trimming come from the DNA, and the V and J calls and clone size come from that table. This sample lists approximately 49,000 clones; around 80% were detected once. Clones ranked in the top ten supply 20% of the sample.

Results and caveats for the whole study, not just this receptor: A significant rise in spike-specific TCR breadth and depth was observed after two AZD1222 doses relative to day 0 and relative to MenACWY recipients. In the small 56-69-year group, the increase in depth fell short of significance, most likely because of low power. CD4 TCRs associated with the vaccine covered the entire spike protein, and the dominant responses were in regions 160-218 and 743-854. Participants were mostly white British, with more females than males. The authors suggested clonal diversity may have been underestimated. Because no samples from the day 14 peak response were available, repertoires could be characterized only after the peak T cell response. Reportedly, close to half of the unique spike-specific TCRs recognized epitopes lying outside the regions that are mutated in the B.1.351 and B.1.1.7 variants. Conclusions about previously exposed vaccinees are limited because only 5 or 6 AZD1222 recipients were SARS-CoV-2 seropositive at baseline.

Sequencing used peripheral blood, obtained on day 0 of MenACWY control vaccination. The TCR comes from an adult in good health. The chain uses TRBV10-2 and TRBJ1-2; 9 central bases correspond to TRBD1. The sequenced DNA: TGCGCCAGCAGTGATCCGGGACAGGGTTACTATGGCTACACCTTC. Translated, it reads CASSDPGQGYYGYTF.